The 24 T cell receptor beta chains below all came from one sample that was sequenced in a study of blood T cells in healthy people across ages. Using a J-beta primer mix together with a sample-barcoded 5' primer, a second PCR was run for roughly 6 to 11 cycles. TCRdb recomputed calls from the 5' RACE reads with MiXCR, one row per CDR3 protein. This sample has roughly 2 million distinct CDR3 sequences; roughly 50% occur once, and the top ten carry less than 2.5%. The sample consisted of blood. The receptors were sampled from a middle-aged woman in good health.

This clonotype was seen repeatedly, ten times or more. One base away lies a much larger clone, so this may be a sequencing read error. The chain combines TRBV11-3 with TRBJ2-4; TRBD2 might be the D (6 bases). The CDR3 runs to 13 residues. V was cut by 5 bases and J by 9 bases, with 14 bases left in between. Germline V CDR1 and CDR2: SGHNT, YENEEA. CDR3 nucleotide sequence: TGTGCCAGCAGCGTTGCGGGGTCAAGCATTCAGTACTTC. It encodes CASSVAGSSIQYF.

The J gene is TRBJ1-2, the V gene TRBV25-1; TRBD1 aligns across 7 bases. The V segment lost 1 base and the J segment 6 bases; nucleotides outside the gene matches: 8. From germline, CDR1 is MGHDK and CDR2 SYGVNS. CDR3 length: 15 residues. In DNA form, the CDR3 reads TGTGCCAGCAGTGAATCGGAGGACAGGTCTAATGGCTACACCTTC. Translation gives CASSESEDRSNGYTF.

V usage is TRBV4-2 and J usage is TRBJ2-1; TRBD1 agrees at 8 bases. Gene TRBJ2-7 matches the end of the DNA better, so the J call may be wrong. This CDR3 region has 16 residues. CDR1 and CDR2 from the germline V gene are LGHNA and YNFKEQ. CDR3 sequence reads: CASSPPDRASYNEQYF. The CDR3 DNA reads as TGTGCCAGCAGCCCACCGGACAGGGCTTCTTACAATGAGCAGTACTTC.

The chain is built from TRBV28 and TRBJ2-7; the D call may be TRBD1 or TRBD2 (5 bases each). CDR3 length equals 15 residues. The ends were cut back, 5 bases at V and 4 bases at J, with 18 bases in the middle. The V gene's germline CDR1 is MDHEN and CDR2 SYDVKM. The CDR3 region is CASSNPGPGGYEQYF. CDR3 coding DNA: TGTGCCAGCAGTAACCCGGGGCCTGGGGGTTACGAGCAGTACTTC.

As regards this clonotype: A much larger clone lies one base from this, so it may be a read error. The chain combines TRBV11-2 with TRBJ2-6; D remains ambiguous. The CDR3 totals 14 residues. Germline values: CDR1 SGHAT, CDR2 FQNNGV. The CDR3 DNA reads as TGTGCCTGCAGCCCCGCGGCTGGGGCCAACGTCCTGACTTTC. The encoded protein is CACSPAAGANVLTF.

The V and J genes are TRBV10-2 and TRBJ2-7; tentative D call: TRBD1 (6 bases). Germline loops: CDR1 WSHSY, CDR2 SAAADI. Trimming shortened V by 11 bases and J by 7 bases, and 15 bases separated the two germline ends. The length of the CDR3 is 11 residues. CDR3 sequence: CAVRPGEEQYF. Written as DNA, the CDR3 is TGCGCCGTCCGGCCAGGGGAGGAGCAGTACTTC.

V is TRBV6-1 and J is TRBJ2-4, with D perhaps assigned TRBD1 or TRBD2 (5 bases each). Germline V lookup: CDR1 MNHNS, CDR2 SASEGT. The length of the CDR3 is 17 residues. The V gene lost 2 bases and the J gene lost 0 bases, with 14 bases spanning the gap. The DNA for the CDR3 is TGTGCCAGCAGTGAATCCGGGACCCCTATAGCCAAAAACATTCAGTACTTC. It codes for CASSESGTPIAKNIQYF.

This chain joins TRBV6-2 or TRBV6-3 and TRBJ1-1; D remains unclear. V shed 6 bases and J shed 0 bases, with 11 bases lying between them. Germline CDR1 and CDR2: MNHEY and SVGEGT. The CDR3 length is 14 residues. As DNA, the CDR3 is TGTGCCAGCAGGAGCCAACTAATGAACACTGAAGCTTTCTTT. Translated: CASRSQLMNTEAFF.

This clonotype was seen a single time. The gene calls are TRBV18 and TRBJ1-1; 7 nucleotides line up with TRBD1. Trimming at V came to 6 bases and at J to 2 bases, leaving 9 bases not matched to a gene. Looked up from germline, CDR1 is KGHSH and CDR2 is LQKENI. There are 15 residues in the CDR3. The CDR3 DNA is TGTGCCAGCTCGGCCGGACAGGAGATAAACACTGAAGCTTTCTTT. Protein sequence: CASSAGQEINTEAFF.

The V and J genes are TRBV5-1 and TRBJ2-5; 9 bases are a match to TRBD1. CDR1 and CDR2 from the germline V gene are SGHRS and YFSETQ. The ends lost 1 base at V and 5 bases at J; junction bases unmatched: 3. The CDR3 sequence is 14 residues long. The CDR3 DNA follows: TGCGCCAGCAGCTTGCACAGGGGGCGTGAGACCCAGTACTTC. Its translation: CASSLHRGRETQYF.

The V call is TRBV6-5, the J call TRBJ2-1; TRBD2 matches 7 bases. The junction had 12 bases not matched to a gene; V was cut back by 8 bases and J by 5 bases. The V gene's germline CDR1 is MNHEY and CDR2 SVGAGI. The CDR3 extends over 15 amino acids. The CDR3 sequence: CASWASGRTHNEQFF. The CDR3 DNA reads as TGTGCCAGCTGGGCGTCCGGGAGGACCCACAATGAGCAGTTCTTC.

This clonotype was seen only a few times. The J gene is TRBJ2-7, the V gene TRBV12-3 or TRBV12-4; no definite D call. The V gene lost 6 bases and the J gene lost 2 bases, with 11 bases spanning the gap. This CDR3 has 13 amino acids. CDR3 region: CASRELNTYEQYF. The CDR3 DNA follows: TGTGCCAGCAGGGAACTGAATACCTACGAGCAGTACTTC.

This chain joins TRBV3-1 and TRBJ2-7; TRBD2 agrees at 7 bases. The end of the DNA aligns better with TRBJ2-5, so the J call may be wrong. This CDR3 comprises 16 residues. The germline gives CDR1 LGHDT, CDR2 YNNKEL (reference sequence). CDR3 in DNA: TGTGCCAGCAGCCTGGGTGCTAGCGGCTTGAGTGAGACCCAGTACTTC. Amino acids: CASSLGASGLSETQYF.

This clonotype was picked up a small number of times. The gene calls are TRBV5-1 and TRBJ1-5; maybe TRBD1 (5 bases). The CDR3 length is 16 residues. Germline V gene data show CDR1 as SGHRS and CDR2 as YFSETQ. Trimming took off 0 bases at V and 3 bases at J, with 13 bases between the two ends. Here the CDR3 DNA reads TGCGCCAGCAGCTTGGTAATCGGGGGGATCAATCAGCCCCAGCATTTT. Encoded protein: CASSLVIGGINQPQHF.

This clonotype was detected a few times. The V gene is TRBV20-1, the J gene TRBJ2-1; D could derive from TRBD1 or TRBD2 (6 bases each). The V gene's germline CDR1 is DFQATT and CDR2 SNEGSKA (reference sequence). This CDR3 region has 13 residues. With 7 bases removed from V and 3 bases from J, the gap between germline ends came to 13 bases. Written as DNA, the CDR3 is TGCAGTGAGGGGGGACGGGACTACAATGAGCAGTTCTTC. Translated, it gives CSEGGRDYNEQFF.

The chain has TRBV7-6 and TRBJ2-1; D is uncertain. The CDR3 contains 15 residues. Trimming shortened V by 4 bases and J by 4 bases, and 14 bases separated the two germline ends. The V gene's germline CDR1 is SGHVS and CDR2 FNYEAQ. CDR3 in DNA: TGTGCCAGCAGCTCCTCAGGACCCCAGTACAATGAGCAGTTCTTC. Its translation: CASSSSGPQYNEQFF.

CDR3 sequence: CASRGGLPEQYF. The CDR3, as DNA: TGCGCCAGCAGGGGGGGACTCCCCGAGCAGTACTTC. The chain carries TRBV10-2 and TRBJ2-4, with D possibly TRBD2 on 6 matching bases. TRBJ2-7 matches the DNA end more closely, so the J call is doubtful. Germline V lookup: CDR1 WSHSY, CDR2 SAAADI. The CDR3 loop spans 12 amino acids.

This chain connects TRBV20-1 to TRBJ1-2, with TRBD1 matching over 11 bases. The CDR3 extends over 15 amino acids. Germline assignment: CDR1 DFQATT and CDR2 SNEGSKA (reference sequence). With 3 bases clipped from V and 4 bases from J, the junction kept 7 bases outside the gene matches. CDR3 residues: CSARGAGTGGYGYTF. The DNA of the CDR3 is TGCAGTGCTAGGGGGGCCGGGACAGGGGGCTATGGCTACACCTTC.

This clonotype appeared a few times. The gene calls are TRBV10-2 and TRBJ1-2; weak D call: TRBD1 (6 bases). V was trimmed by 2 bases and J by 8 bases, leaving 12 bases between them. There are 13 residues in the CDR3. Per the germline V gene, CDR1 is WSHSY and CDR2 is SAAADI. CDR3 coding DNA: TGCGCCAGCAGTGAGGAACAGGGCCGGGGCTACACCTTC. Protein product: CASSEEQGRGYTF.

The rearrangement links TRBV28 to TRBJ1-4; 8 positions agree with TRBD1. CDR3 length equals 18 residues. V shed 4 bases and J 4 bases; nucleotides not matched to a gene: 14. The germline V gene has CDR1 MDHEN and CDR2 SYDVKM. CDR3 sequence: CASSSGQDRDNFNEKLFF. The CDR3 DNA sequence: TGTGCCAGCAGTTCGGGACAGGACCGAGACAATTTTAATGAAAAACTGTTTTTT.

The V gene is TRBV7-9, the J gene TRBJ1-2; D is unresolved. The V gene lost 4 bases and the J gene lost 12 bases, with 24 bases spanning the gap. Per germline, CDR1 SEHNR and CDR2 FQNEAQ (reference sequence). The CDR3 has 15 amino acids. CDR3 region: CASSSSINFYGGHTF. CDR3 DNA sequence: TGTGCCAGCAGCTCCTCCATAAATTTTTATGGTGGTCACACCTTC.

This clonotype was counted only a few times. The rearrangement joins TRBV7-2 to TRBJ2-5; D is uncertain. V was trimmed by 2 bases and J by 1 base, leaving 8 bases between them. The CDR3 length is 14 residues. Looked up from germline, CDR1 is SGHTA and CDR2 is FQGNSA. The CDR3 here is CASSLTRSQETQYF. DNA of the CDR3: TGTGCCAGCAGCTTAACCCGGTCCCAAGAGACCCAGTACTTC. Supplemented by reference TRBV7-2 and TRBJ2-5, the full variable domain reads GAGVSQSPSNKVTEKGKDVELRCDPISGHTALYWYRQSLGQGLEFLIYFQGNSAPDKSGLPSDRFSAERTGGSVSTLTIQRTQQEDSAVYLCASSLTRSQETQYFGPGTRLLVL.

The chain joins TRBV24-1 to TRBJ1-2, with unresolved D. From germline, CDR1 is KGHDR and CDR2 SFDVKD. The CDR3 is 12 amino acids. V was cut by 9 bases and J by 2 bases, with 9 bases left in between. The CDR3 DNA sequence: TGTGCCACCGGGGAGAACAACTATGGCTACACCTTC. It codes for CATGENNYGYTF.

This clonotype was seen ten or more times. The chain couples TRBV29-1 to TRBJ2-7, with a weak D call TRBD2 (6 bases). The germline CDR1 and CDR2 sequences are SQVTM and ANQGSEA. The CDR3 is 12 residues long. The CDR3 reads CSNCRENGEQYF. The DNA of the CDR3 is TGCTCCAACTGTCGGGAGAACGGCGAGCAGTACTTC.